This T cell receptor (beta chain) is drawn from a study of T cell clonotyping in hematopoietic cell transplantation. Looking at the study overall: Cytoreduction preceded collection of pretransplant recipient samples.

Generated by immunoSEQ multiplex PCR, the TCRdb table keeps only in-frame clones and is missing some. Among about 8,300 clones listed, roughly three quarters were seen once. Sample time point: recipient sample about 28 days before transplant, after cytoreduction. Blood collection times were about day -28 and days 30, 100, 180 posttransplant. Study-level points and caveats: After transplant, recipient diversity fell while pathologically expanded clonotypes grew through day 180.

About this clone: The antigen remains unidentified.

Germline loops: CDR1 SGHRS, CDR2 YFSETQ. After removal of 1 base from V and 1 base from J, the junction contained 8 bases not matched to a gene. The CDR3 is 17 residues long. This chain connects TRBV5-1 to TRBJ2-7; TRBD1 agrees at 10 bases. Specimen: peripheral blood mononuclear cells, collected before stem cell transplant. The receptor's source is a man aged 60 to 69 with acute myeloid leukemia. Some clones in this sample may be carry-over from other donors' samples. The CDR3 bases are TGCGCCAGCAGCTTGCAAAGGACAGGGGGAGTATCCTACGAGCAGTACTTC. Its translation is CASSLQRTGGVSYEQYF.